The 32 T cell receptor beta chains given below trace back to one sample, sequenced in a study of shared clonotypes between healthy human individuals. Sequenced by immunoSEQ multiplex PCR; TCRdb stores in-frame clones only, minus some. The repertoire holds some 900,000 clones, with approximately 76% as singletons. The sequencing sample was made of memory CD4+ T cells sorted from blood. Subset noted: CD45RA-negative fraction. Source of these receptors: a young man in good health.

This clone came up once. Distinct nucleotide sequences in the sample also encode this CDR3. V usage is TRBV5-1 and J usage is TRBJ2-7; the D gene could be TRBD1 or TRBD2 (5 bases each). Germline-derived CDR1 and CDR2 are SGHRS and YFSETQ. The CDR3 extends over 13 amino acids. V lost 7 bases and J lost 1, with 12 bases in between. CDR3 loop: CASARDGSYEQYF. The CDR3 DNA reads TGCGCCAGCGCGAGGGACGGATCCTACGAGCAGTACTTC.

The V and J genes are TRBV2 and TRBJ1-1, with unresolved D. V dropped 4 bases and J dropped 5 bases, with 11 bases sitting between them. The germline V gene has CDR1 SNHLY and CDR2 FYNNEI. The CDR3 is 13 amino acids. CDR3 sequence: CASSAGSVTEAFF. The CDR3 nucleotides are TGTGCCAGCAGTGCTGGGAGTGTGACTGAAGCTTTCTTT.

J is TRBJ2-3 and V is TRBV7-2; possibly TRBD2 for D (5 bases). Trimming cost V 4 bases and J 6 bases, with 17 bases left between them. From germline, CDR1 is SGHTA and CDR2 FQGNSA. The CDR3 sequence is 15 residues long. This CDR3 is CASSSSPARTDTQYF. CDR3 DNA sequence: TGTGCCAGCAGCTCTAGCCCCGCGAGGACGGATACGCAGTATTTT.

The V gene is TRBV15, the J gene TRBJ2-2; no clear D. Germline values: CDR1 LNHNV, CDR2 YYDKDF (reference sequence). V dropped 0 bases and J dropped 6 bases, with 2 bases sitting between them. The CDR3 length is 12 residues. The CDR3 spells CATSRDSGELFF. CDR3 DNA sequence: TGTGCCACCAGCAGAGATTCCGGGGAGCTGTTTTTT.

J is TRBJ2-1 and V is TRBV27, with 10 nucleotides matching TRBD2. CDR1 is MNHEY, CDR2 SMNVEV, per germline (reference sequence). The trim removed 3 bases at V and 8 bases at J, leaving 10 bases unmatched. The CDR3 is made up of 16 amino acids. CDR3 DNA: TGTGCCAGCAGTTTGTCTAGCGGGAGATACGTCGATGAGCAGTTCTTC. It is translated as CASSLSSGRYVDEQFF.

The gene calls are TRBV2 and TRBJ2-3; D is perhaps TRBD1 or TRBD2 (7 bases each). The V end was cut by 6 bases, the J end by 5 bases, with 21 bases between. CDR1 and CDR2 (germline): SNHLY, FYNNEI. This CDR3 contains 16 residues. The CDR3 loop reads CASSRSQAGGGDTQYF. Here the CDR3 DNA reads TGTGCCAGCAGCCGCTCGCAGGCAGGGGGGGGAGATACGCAGTATTTT.

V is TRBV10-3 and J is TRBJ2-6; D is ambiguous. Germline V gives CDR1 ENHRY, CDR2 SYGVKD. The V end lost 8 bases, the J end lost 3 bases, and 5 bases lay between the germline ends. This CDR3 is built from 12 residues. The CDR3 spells CAIEGGANVLTF. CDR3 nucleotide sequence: TGTGCCATCGAAGGTGGGGCCAACGTCCTGACTTTC.

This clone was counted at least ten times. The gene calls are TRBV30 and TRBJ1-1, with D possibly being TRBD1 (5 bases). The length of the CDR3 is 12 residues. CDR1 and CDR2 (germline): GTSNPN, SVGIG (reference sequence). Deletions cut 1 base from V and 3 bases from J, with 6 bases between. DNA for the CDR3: TGTGCCTGGAGTGGACAGTACACTGAAGCTTTCTTT. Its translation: CAWSGQYTEAFF.

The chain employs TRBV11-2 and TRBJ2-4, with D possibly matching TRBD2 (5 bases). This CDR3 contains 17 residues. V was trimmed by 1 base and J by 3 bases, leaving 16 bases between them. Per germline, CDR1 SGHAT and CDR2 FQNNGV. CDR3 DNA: TGTGCCAGCAGCTTAGCGGGGAAGAGCCTGGGCAAAAACATTCAGTACTTC. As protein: CASSLAGKSLGKNIQYF.

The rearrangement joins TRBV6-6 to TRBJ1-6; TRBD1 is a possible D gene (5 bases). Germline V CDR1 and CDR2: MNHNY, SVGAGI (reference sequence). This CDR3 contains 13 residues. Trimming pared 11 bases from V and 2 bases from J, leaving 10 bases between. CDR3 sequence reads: CAGSGAYNSPLHF. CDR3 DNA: TGTGCCGGGTCGGGGGCCTATAATTCACCCCTCCACTTT.

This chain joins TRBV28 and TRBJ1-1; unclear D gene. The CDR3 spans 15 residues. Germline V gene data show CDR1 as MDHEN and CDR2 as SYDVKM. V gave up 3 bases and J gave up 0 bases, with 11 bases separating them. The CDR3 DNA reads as TGTGCCAGCAGTTTGCAGGCGCAAATGAACACTGAAGCTTTCTTT. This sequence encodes CASSLQAQMNTEAFF. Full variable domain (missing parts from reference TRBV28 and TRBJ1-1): DVKVTQSSRYLVKRTGEKVFLECVQDMDHENMFWYRQDPGLGLRLIYFSYDVKMKEKGDIPEGYSVSREKKERFSLILESASTNQTSMYLCASSLQAQMNTEAFFGQGTRLTVV.

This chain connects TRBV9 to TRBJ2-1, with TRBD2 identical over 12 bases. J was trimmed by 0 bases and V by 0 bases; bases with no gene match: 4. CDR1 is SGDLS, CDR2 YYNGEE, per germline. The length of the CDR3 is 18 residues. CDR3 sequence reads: CASSVAGLAGFSYNEQFF. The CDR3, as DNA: TGTGCCAGCAGCGTAGCGGGACTAGCGGGTTTCTCCTACAATGAGCAGTTCTTC.

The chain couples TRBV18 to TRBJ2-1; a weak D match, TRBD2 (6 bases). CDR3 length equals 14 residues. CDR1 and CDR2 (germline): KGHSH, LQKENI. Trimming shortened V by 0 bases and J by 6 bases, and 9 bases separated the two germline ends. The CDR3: CASSPPGGVNEQFF. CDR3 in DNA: TGTGCCAGCTCACCACCGGGCGGGGTCAATGAGCAGTTCTTC.

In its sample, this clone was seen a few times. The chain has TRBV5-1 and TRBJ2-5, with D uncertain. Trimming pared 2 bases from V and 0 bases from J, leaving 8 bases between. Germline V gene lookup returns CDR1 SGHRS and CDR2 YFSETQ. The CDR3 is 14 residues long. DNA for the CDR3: TGCGCCAGCAGCTTCCTGGGGTACCAAGAGACCCAGTACTTC. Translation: CASSFLGYQETQYF.

The CDR3 DNA follows: TGTGCCAGCAGCCCGGAAGCAGGGGAGGTCGGGGAGCTGTTTTTT. This encodes CASSPEAGEVGELFF. J is TRBJ2-2 and V is TRBV5-6, with D perhaps being TRBD1 or TRBD2 (6 bases each). The germline V gene encodes CDR1 SGHDT and CDR2 YYEEEE. V was cut by 4 bases and J by 7 bases, with 17 bases left in between. The CDR3 consists of 15 residues.

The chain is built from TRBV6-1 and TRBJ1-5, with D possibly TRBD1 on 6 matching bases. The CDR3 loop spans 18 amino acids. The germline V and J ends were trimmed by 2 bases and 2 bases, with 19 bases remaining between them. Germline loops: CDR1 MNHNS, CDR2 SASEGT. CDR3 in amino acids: CASSELMAAGAGNQPQHF. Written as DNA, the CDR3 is TGTGCCAGCAGTGAATTGATGGCGGCGGGGGCGGGCAATCAGCCCCAGCATTTT.

The CDR3 is CASSFYRDRYDEQYF. The CDR3 nucleotides are TGTGCCAGCAGCTTCTACCGGGACAGGTACGACGAGCAGTACTTC. The J gene is TRBJ2-7, the V gene TRBV11-2; 8 bases fit TRBD1. Looked up from germline, CDR1 is SGHAT and CDR2 is FQNNGV. The CDR3 is 15 amino acids. With V trimmed by 3 bases and J by 5 bases, 9 bases remained unmatched.

CDR3 bases: TGCGCCAGCAGCTTGTTGACTAGCGGGAGAGCGCAAGAGACCCAGTACTTC. Protein product: CASSLLTSGRAQETQYF. The chain couples TRBV5-1 to TRBJ2-5; 12 positions agree with TRBD2. From germline, CDR1 is SGHRS and CDR2 YFSETQ. Germline trimming cut 1 base from V and 2 bases from J; bases unmatched to any gene: 6. The CDR3 sequence is 17 residues long. The complete variable domain, with remaining parts taken from reference TRBV5-1 and TRBJ2-5, reads KAGVTQTPRYLIKTRGQQVTLSCSPISGHRSVSWYQQTPGQGLQFLFEYFSETQRNKGNFPGRFSGRQFSNSRSEMNVSTLELGDSALYLCASSLLTSGRAQETQYFGPGTRLLVL.

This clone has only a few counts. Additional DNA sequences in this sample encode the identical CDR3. CDR3 sequence reads: CASSVALQETQYF. DNA for the CDR3: TGTGCCAGCAGCGTAGCCCTACAAGAGACCCAGTACTTC. The genes are TRBV9 and TRBJ2-5; D unclear. CDR3 length equals 13 residues. Germline V gives CDR1 SGDLS, CDR2 YYNGEE. V dropped 0 bases and J dropped 2 bases, with 5 bases sitting between them. Full variable domain (rest looked up from reference TRBV9 and TRBJ2-5): DSGVTQTPKHLITATGQRVTLRCSPRSGDLSVYWYQQSLDQGLQFLIQYYNGEERAKGNILERFSAQQFPDLHSELNLSSLELGDSALYFCASSVALQETQYFGPGTRLLVL.

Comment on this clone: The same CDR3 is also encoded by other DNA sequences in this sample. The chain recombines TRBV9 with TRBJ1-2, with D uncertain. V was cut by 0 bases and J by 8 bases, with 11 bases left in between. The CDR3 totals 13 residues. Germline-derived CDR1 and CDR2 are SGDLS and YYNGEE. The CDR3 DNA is TGTGCCAGCAGCGTAGAAGGCAAGTCGGGCTACACCTTC. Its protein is CASSVEGKSGYTF.

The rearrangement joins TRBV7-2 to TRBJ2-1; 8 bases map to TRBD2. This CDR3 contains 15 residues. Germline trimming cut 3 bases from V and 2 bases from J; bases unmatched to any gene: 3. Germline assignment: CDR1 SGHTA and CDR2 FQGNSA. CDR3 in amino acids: CASSLNSGTYNEQFF. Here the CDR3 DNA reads TGTGCCAGCAGCTTGAATAGCGGGACCTACAATGAGCAGTTCTTC. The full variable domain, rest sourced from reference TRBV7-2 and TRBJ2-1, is GAGVSQSPSNKVTEKGKDVELRCDPISGHTALYWYRQSLGQGLEFLIYFQGNSAPDKSGLPSDRFSAERTGGSVSTLTIQRTQQEDSAVYLCASSLNSGTYNEQFFGPGTRLTVL.

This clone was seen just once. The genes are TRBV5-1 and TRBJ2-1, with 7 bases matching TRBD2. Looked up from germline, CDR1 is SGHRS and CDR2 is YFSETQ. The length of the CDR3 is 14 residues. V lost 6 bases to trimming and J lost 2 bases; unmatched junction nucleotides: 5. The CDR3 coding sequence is TGCGCCAGCACGACGACTAGCACCTACAATGAGCAGTTCTTC. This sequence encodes CASTTTSTYNEQFF. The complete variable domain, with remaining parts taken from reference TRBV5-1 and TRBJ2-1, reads KAGVTQTPRYLIKTRGQQVTLSCSPISGHRSVSWYQQTPGQGLQFLFEYFSETQRNKGNFPGRFSGRQFSNSRSEMNVSTLELGDSALYLCASTTTSTYNEQFFGPGTRLTVL.

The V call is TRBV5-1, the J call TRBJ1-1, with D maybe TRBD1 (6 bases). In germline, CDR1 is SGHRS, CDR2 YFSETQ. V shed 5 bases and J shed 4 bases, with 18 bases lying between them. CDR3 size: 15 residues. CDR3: CASRPGGGGTTEAFF. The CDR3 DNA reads TGCGCCAGCAGGCCTGGTGGAGGGGGGACCACTGAAGCTTTCTTT.

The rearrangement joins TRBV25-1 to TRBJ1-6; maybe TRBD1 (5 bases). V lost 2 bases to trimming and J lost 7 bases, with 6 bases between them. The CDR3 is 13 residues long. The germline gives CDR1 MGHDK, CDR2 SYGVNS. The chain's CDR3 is CASSEKGNSPLHF. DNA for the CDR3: TGTGCCAGCAGTGAAAAGGGGAATTCACCCCTCCACTTT.

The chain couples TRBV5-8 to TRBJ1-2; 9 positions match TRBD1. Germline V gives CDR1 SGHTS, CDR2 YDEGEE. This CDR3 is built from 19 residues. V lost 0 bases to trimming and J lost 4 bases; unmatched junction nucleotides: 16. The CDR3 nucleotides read TGTGCCAGCAGCTTGGGGTACAGAGGGTCTACAGGGGGCGGCTATGGCTACACCTTC. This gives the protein CASSLGYRGSTGGGYGYTF.

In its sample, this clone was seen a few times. In nucleotides, the CDR3 is TGTGCCAGTGGAAGCCGGGACAGGGGATATGCCGGGGAGCTGTTTTTT. It encodes CASGSRDRGYAGELFF. V and J are TRBV19 and TRBJ2-2, with 10 bases matching TRBD1. Trimming took 8 bases from V and 6 from J; bases not matched to a gene: 12. Germline V gene data show CDR1 as LNHDA and CDR2 as SQIVND (reference sequence). The CDR3 spans 16 residues.

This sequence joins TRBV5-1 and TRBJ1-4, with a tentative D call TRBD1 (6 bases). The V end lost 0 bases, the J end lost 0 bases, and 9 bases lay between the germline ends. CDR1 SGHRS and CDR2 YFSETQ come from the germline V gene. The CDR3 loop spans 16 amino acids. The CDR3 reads CASSLASGATNEKLFF. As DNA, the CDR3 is TGCGCCAGCAGCTTGGCCTCAGGGGCAACTAATGAAAAACTGTTTTTT.

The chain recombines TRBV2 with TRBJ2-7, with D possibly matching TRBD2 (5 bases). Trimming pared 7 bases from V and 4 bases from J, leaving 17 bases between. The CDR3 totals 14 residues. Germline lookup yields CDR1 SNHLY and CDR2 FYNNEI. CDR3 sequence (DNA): TGTGCCAGCACCCCCGAGGCGGGCCCTTACGAGCAGTACTTC. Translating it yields CASTPEAGPYEQYF. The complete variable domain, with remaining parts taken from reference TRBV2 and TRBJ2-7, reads EPEVTQTPSHQVTQMGQEVILRCVPISNHLYFYWYRQILGQKVEFLVSFYNNEISEKSEIFDDQFSVERPDGSNFTLKIRSTKLEDSAMYFCASTPEAGPYEQYFGPGTRLTVT.

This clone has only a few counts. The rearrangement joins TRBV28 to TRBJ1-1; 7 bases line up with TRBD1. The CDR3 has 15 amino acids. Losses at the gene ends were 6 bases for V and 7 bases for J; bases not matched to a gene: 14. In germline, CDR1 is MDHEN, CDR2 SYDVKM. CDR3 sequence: CASSLSRQGRGEAFF. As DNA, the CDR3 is TGTGCCAGCAGCCTCTCCCGACAGGGAAGAGGTGAAGCTTTCTTT.

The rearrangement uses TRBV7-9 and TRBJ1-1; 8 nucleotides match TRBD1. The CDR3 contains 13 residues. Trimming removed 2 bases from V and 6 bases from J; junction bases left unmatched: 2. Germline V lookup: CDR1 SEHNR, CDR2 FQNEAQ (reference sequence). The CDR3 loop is CASSLQGAPEAFF. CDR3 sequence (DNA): TGTGCCAGCAGCTTACAGGGGGCCCCTGAAGCTTTCTTT.

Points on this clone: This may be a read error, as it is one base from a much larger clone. The CDR3 DNA follows: TGTGCCAGCAGCTTAAACACTGAAGCTTTCTTT. It is translated as CASSLNTEAFF. V is TRBV7-2 and J is TRBJ1-1; D ambiguous. This CDR3 is built from 11 residues. Germline V gives CDR1 SGHTA, CDR2 FQGNSA. Trimming cost V 2 bases and J 2 bases, with 0 bases left between them. Full variable domain (outside the CDR3, taken from reference TRBV7-2 and TRBJ1-1): GAGVSQSPSNKVTEKGKDVELRCDPISGHTALYWYRQSLGQGLEFLIYFQGNSAPDKSGLPSDRFSAERTGGSVSTLTIQRTQQEDSAVYLCASSLNTEAFFGQGTRLTVV.

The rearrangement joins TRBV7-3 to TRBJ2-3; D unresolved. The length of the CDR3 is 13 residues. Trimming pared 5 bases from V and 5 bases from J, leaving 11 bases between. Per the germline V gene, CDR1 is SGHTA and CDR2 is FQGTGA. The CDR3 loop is CASSPRQKDTQYF. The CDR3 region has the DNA TGTGCCAGCAGCCCGCGGCAGAAAGATACGCAGTATTTT.